One sample yielded the 10 T cell receptor beta chains listed below, sequenced in a study of blood T cell repertoires in COVID-19. Here immunoSEQ multiplex PCR was the method, and the copy in TCRdb shows in-frame clones only, minus some. The data hold some 410,000 clones, with around 89% observed a single time. The sequencing input was PBMCs or T cells enriched from blood (not recorded which). The receptors shown here come from a woman aged 25 to 39 with acute COVID-19.

This chain links TRBV5-1 with TRBJ1-6; 10 bases are shared with TRBD1. Germline CDR1 SGHRS, CDR2 YFSETQ. The CDR3 consists of 18 residues. The J segment lost 10 bases and the V segment lost 7 bases, leaving 20 bases of the junction unmatched. CDR3 residues: CASPILRDRGPRKSPLHF. The CDR3 nucleotides read TGCGCCAGCCCTATTCTCCGGGACAGGGGACCTCGGAAGTCACCCCTCCACTTT.

The chain couples TRBV4-3 to TRBJ1-3; 8 bases agree with TRBD1. The CDR3 contains 17 residues. Looked up from germline, CDR1 is LGHNA and CDR2 is YSLEER. After removal of 2 bases from V and 3 bases from J, the junction contained 9 bases not matched to a gene. The CDR3 coding sequence is TGCGCCAGCAGCCAAATCGACAGGGGCGTATATGGAAACACCATATATTTT. Translation gives CASSQIDRGVYGNTIYF.

This clone was observed once. The gene calls are TRBV24-1 and TRBJ1-1, with D perhaps TRBD1 (6 bases). Germline lookup yields CDR1 KGHDR and CDR2 SFDVKD. Trimming shortened V by 4 bases and J by 7 bases, and 12 bases separated the two germline ends. The CDR3 is 13 amino acids. CDR3 sequence: CATSDPGQLEAFF. CDR3 bases: TGTGCCACCAGTGACCCCGGACAGCTTGAAGCTTTCTTT.

This chain links TRBV3-1 (or the pseudogene TRBV3-2) with TRBJ2-3; 9 positions match TRBD2. Germline values: CDR1 LGHDT, CDR2 YNNKEL (reference sequence). J was trimmed by 2 bases and V by 0 bases; bases with no gene match: 9. CDR3 size: 18 residues. CDR3 amino acids: CASSQERRLAGNTDTQYF. The CDR3 region has the DNA TGTGCCAGCAGCCAAGAAAGGAGGCTAGCGGGGAACACAGATACGCAGTATTTT.

This clone was counted a few times. The CDR3 sequence: CASSYDSRDNSPLHF. The CDR3 DNA follows: TGTGCCAGCAGTTACGATAGCAGGGATAATTCACCCCTCCACTTT. This chain uses TRBV6-5 with TRBJ1-6, with a weak D call TRBD1 (5 bases). CDR3 length: 15 residues. CDR1 and CDR2 from the germline V gene are MNHEY and SVGAGI. The V gene lost 2 bases and the J gene lost 5 bases, with 10 bases spanning the gap.

The V gene is TRBV7-8, the J gene TRBJ2-2; D not resolved. CDR3 length: 14 residues. Trimming cost V 4 bases and J 1 base, with 7 bases left between them. Germline lookup yields CDR1 SGHVS and CDR2 FQNEAQ. The CDR3 DNA sequence: TGTGCCAGCAGCTCAGGCTTGAACACCGGGGAGCTGTTTTTT. Residues: CASSSGLNTGELFF. The full variable domain, with the rest looked up from reference TRBV7-8 and TRBJ2-2, is GAGVSQSPRYKVAKRGQDVALRCDPISGHVSLFWYQQALGQGPEFLTYFQNEAQLDKSGLPSDRFFAERPEGSVSTLKIQRTQQEDSAVYLCASSSGLNTGELFFGEGSRLTVL.

This chain joins TRBV5-5 and TRBJ1-6, with TRBD1 matching 7 bases. The CDR3 length is 14 residues. Trimming removed 4 bases from V and 7 bases from J; junction bases left unmatched: 5. Germline V gene data show CDR1 as SGHKS and CDR2 as YYEKEE (reference sequence). Here the CDR3 DNA reads TGTGCCAGCAGCGGGACAGTGGGGAATTCACCCCTCCACTTT. Its translation is CASSGTVGNSPLHF.

This clone was recorded once. The genes are TRBV24-1 and TRBJ2-1; D possibly corresponds to TRBD2 (5 bases). Germline V gives CDR1 KGHDR, CDR2 SFDVKD. The V and J ends lost 1 base and 7 bases respectively, with 10 bases between them. The CDR3 loop spans 14 amino acids. The CDR3 here is CATSDFPRGNEQFF. CDR3 coding DNA: TGTGCCACCAGTGATTTTCCTCGGGGTAATGAGCAGTTCTTC.

V gene TRBV21-1 combines with J gene TRBJ2-3; the listed D gene, TRBD2, was not tested against the DNA. TRBV21-1 corresponds to a pseudogene. The CDR3 totals 17 residues. CDR3 bases: TGTGCCAGCAGCACTCTCACGGTACCTCCAAGCACAGATACGCAGTATTTT. Translation: CASSTLTVPPSTDTQYF.

The chain has TRBV5-1 and TRBJ1-2; unclear D gene. This CDR3 has 13 residues. Germline CDR1 SGHRS, CDR2 YFSETQ. Trimming left V 0 bases short and J 6 bases short, with 9 bases between. The CDR3 sequence is CASSLVNNDGYTF. The CDR3 coding sequence is TGCGCCAGCAGCTTGGTTAATAATGATGGCTACACCTTC.